A single count supports the clone carrying this TCR beta chain. The V and J ends lost 4 bases and 7 bases, in that order; junction bases with no gene match: 7. The germline V gene has CDR1 LNHDA and CDR2 SQIVND (reference sequence). The CDR3 has 14 residues. This entry is derived from a study of blood T cell repertoires in COVID-19. Study-wide background: Some COVID-19 samples were acute and others convalescent; all came from the United States, Italy and Spain.

Authors' methods: Amplification with reference gene primers provided the estimates of nucleated cell counts. Method: immunoSEQ multiplex PCR; TCRdb's copy keeps in-frame clones and lacks some. Clone size and V and J calls were adopted from that table, with D and trimming inferred from the DNA. The sample shows about 390,000 clones, around 87% of them seen only once. The study assigned cohorts using participant-reported clinical history. Recovered participants had two consecutive negative NP/OP PCR tests, healthcare professional clearance, or symptom resolution. The sequence came from a woman aged 45-59 years who had recovered from COVID-19. Sequenced input: PBMCs or T cells enriched from blood (not recorded which). The rearrangement uses TRBV19 and TRBJ1-5; 7 bases are shared with TRBD1. The CDR3 nucleotides are TGTGCCAGTAGTACCTCGACAGGGTTCCAGCCCCAGCATTTT. Translated: CASSTSTGFQPQHF.